This T cell receptor beta chain was retrieved from a study of blood T cell repertoires in COVID-19. Assay: immunoSEQ multiplex PCR; the TCRdb copy retains only in-frame clones and omits some. The sample lists under 300,000 clones, more than 70% occurring once. After removal of 6 bases from V and 6 bases from J, the junction contained 6 bases not matched to a gene. This CDR3 comprises 14 residues. Germline CDR1 SEHNR, CDR2 FQNEAQ (reference sequence). The receptor's source is a man aged 80 or over with acute or convalescent COVID-19. The chain couples TRBV7-9 to TRBJ2-1, with 9 bases matching TRBD1. The sequenced sample was peripheral blood. The DNA of the CDR3 is TGTGCCAGCAGATTAAGGGACAGGGCCAATGAGCAGTTCTTC. It is translated as CASRLRDRANEQFF.